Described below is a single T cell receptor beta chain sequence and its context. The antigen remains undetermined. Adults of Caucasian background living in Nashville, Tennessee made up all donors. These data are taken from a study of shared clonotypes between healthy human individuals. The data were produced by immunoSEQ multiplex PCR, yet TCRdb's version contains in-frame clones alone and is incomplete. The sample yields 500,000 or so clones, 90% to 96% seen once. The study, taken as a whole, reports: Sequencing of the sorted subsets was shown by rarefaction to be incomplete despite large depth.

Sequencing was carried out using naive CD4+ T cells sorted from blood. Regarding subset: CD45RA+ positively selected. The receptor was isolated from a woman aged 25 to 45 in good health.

The CDR3 region is CASSVVDQNTEAFF. DNA of the CDR3: TGTGCCAGCAGTGTCGTCGACCAGAACACTGAAGCTTTCTTT. The rearrangement uses TRBV2 and TRBJ1-1; D call uncertain. Germline V gene sequence: CDR1 SNHLY, CDR2 FYNNEI. The CDR3 contains 14 residues. Trimming cost V 4 bases and J 1 base, with 10 bases left between them. Variable domain in full (rest from reference TRBV2 and TRBJ1-1): EPEVTQTPSHQVTQMGQEVILRCVPISNHLYFYWYRQILGQKVEFLVSFYNNEISEKSEIFDDQFSVERPDGSNFTLKIRSTKLEDSAMYFCASSVVDQNTEAFFGQGTRLTVV.